This T cell receptor beta chain was retrieved from a study of cytomegalovirus exposure and HLA in healthy donors. The germline gives CDR1 LNHNV, CDR2 YYDKDF (reference sequence). V lost 4 bases and J lost 7; bases outside the gene matches: 7. The CDR3 spans 14 residues. In the case of this clone: Its target is unknown.

General study findings and limits: Confirmation was obtained in vitro that three CMV-associated chains are specific for CMV antigens. The study recorded 164 TCR beta chains that were cytomegalovirus-associated.

Profiling relied on immunoSEQ multiplex PCR, and the TCRdb table lists in-frame clones only, not all of them. This sample has more than 70,000 clones, with about 95% found just once. Sequenced: PBMCs. The source is a woman aged 18 to 35 in good health and CMV-seronegative. The chain links TRBV15 to TRBJ1-2, with 9 bases aligning to TRBD1. The CDR3 loop reads CATSTWDREVGYTF. CDR3 in DNA: TGTGCCACCAGCACGTGGGACAGGGAGGTTGGCTACACCTTC.